These 20 T cell receptor beta chains were sequenced from one sample in a study of T cell responses to AZD1222 COVID-19 vaccine. TCRdb keeps only in-frame clones here, not all; method: immunoSEQ multiplex PCR. The table lists 120,000 or so clones, over 75% of them singletons. This sample comprised peripheral blood, obtained on day 0 of AZD1222 vaccination. These TCRs come from an adult in good health.

CDR3 DNA sequence: TGTGCCAGCAGCTTGCCCGACAGGGGAATAGCCGGGGAGCTGTTTTTT. Its protein is CASSLPDRGIAGELFF. The chain recombines TRBV5-4 with TRBJ2-2, with 8 positions matching TRBD1. The CDR3 totals 16 residues. The germline gives CDR1 SGHNT, CDR2 YYREEE (reference sequence). The trim removed 1 base at V and 6 bases at J, leaving 8 bases unmatched.

The CDR3 loop is CASSFSGGALEQYF. CDR3 nucleotide sequence: TGTGCCAGCAGCTTTAGCGGGGGGGCGTTGGAGCAGTACTTC. This rearrangement joins TRBV5-8 to TRBJ2-7; 11 positions match TRBD2. CDR1 is SGHTS and CDR2 is YDEGEE in the germline V gene. With 2 bases clipped from V and 7 bases from J, the junction kept 5 bases outside the gene matches. This CDR3 has 14 amino acids.

The chain uses TRBV18 and TRBJ1-5; 9 bases agree with TRBD1. In germline, CDR1 is KGHSH, CDR2 LQKENI. The CDR3 runs 16 residues. J was trimmed by 2 bases and V by 5 bases; bases with no gene match: 7. Here the CDR3 reads CASSGQGRVGNQPQHF. The CDR3 DNA is TGTGCCAGCTCAGGACAGGGGCGGGTTGGCAATCAGCCCCAGCATTTT. Full variable domain (rest looked up from reference TRBV18 and TRBJ1-5): NAGVMQNPRHLVRRRGQEARLRCSPMKGHSHVYWYRQLPEEGLKFMVYLQKENIIDESGMPKERFSAEFPKEGPSILRIQQVVRGDSAAYFCASSGQGRVGNQPQHFGDGTRLSIL.

The chain recombines TRBV3-1 (or the pseudogene TRBV3-2) with TRBJ1-1; D unclear. Germline CDR1 is LGHDT and CDR2 is YNNKEL (reference sequence). This CDR3 spans 14 amino acids. V lost 1 base and J 8 bases, leaving 14 bases between the germline ends. CDR3 DNA sequence: TGTGCCAGCAGCCAAGGATCTGGTTTCGGAGAAGCTTTCTTT. This sequence encodes CASSQGSGFGEAFF.

The chain joins TRBV28 to TRBJ1-3; tentatively, D is TRBD1 (6 bases). The CDR3 consists of 15 residues. The V gene's germline CDR1 is MDHEN and CDR2 SYDVKM. The V gene lost 7 bases and the J gene lost 0 bases, with 13 bases spanning the gap. The CDR3 protein is CASTDRTTSGNTIYF. CDR3 sequence (DNA): TGTGCCAGCACCGACAGGACCACCTCTGGAAACACCATATATTTT.

There are a few counts of this clone. The CDR3 protein is CASSPREGASYNEQFF. The DNA of the CDR3 is TGTGCCAGCAGCCCCCGGGAAGGGGCCTCCTACAATGAGCAGTTCTTC. The genes are TRBV7-9 and TRBJ2-1, with D tentatively TRBD1 or TRBD2 (5 bases each). The CDR3 length is 16 residues. Germline V lookup: CDR1 SEHNR, CDR2 FQNEAQ (reference sequence). V shed 5 bases and J shed 0 bases, with 14 bases lying between them.

The genes are TRBV7-9 and TRBJ1-5, with TRBD1 matching 7 bases. V lost 8 bases, J lost 3 bases, and 7 bases stayed unmatched. Per the germline V gene, CDR1 is SEHNR and CDR2 is FQNEAQ (reference sequence). CDR3 length: 14 amino acids. The DNA for the CDR3 is TGTGCCAGCGGGTTTGGGACAGACAATCAGCCCCAGCATTTT. Translation gives CASGFGTDNQPQHF.

The CDR3: CSASSGTGRAEAFF. The CDR3 bases are TGCAGTGCTAGTTCTGGGACAGGGAGGGCTGAAGCTTTCTTT. The rearrangement uses TRBV20-1 and TRBJ1-1, with 9 bases aligning to TRBD1. Germline assignment: CDR1 DFQATT and CDR2 SNEGSKA (reference sequence). This CDR3 spans 14 amino acids. J was trimmed by 6 bases and V by 3 bases; bases with no gene match: 8.

J is TRBJ1-5 and V is TRBV3-1 (or the pseudogene TRBV3-2), with D maybe TRBD1 (5 bases). The V end was cut by 3 bases, the J end by 2 bases, with 8 bases between. CDR1 and CDR2 from the germline V gene are LGHDT and YNNKEL (reference sequence). The length of the CDR3 is 14 residues. This chain's CDR3 is CASSHLGGNQPQHF. CDR3 in DNA: TGTGCCAGCAGCCACTTGGGGGGCAATCAGCCCCAGCATTTT.

The rearrangement links TRBV15 to TRBJ2-1; D is undetermined. Trimming cost V 3 bases and J 5 bases, with 14 bases left between them. The length of the CDR3 is 15 residues. Germline loops: CDR1 LNHNV, CDR2 YYDKDF (reference sequence). CDR3 sequence: CATSRAAIADNEQFF. CDR3 DNA: TGTGCCACCAGCAGGGCGGCCATCGCCGACAATGAGCAGTTCTTC.

V is TRBV14 and J is TRBJ2-3; D unclear. CDR1 and CDR2 (germline): SGHDN, FVKESK. The V end lost 7 bases, the J end lost 2 bases, and 25 bases lay between the germline ends. The CDR3 totals 18 residues. The CDR3 nucleotides are TGTGCCAGCAACCGCGGTACCAGGAACAGTAGAAACACAGATACGCAGTATTTT. This sequence encodes CASNRGTRNSRNTDTQYF.

The rearrangement joins TRBV15 to TRBJ1-1; TRBD1 might be the D (5 bases). Trimming took 5 bases from V and 8 from J, leaving 15 bases between them. The germline V gene has CDR1 LNHNV and CDR2 YYDKDF (reference sequence). This CDR3 has 13 residues. CDR3 loop: CATSDRQGREAFF. In nucleotides, the CDR3 is TGTGCCACCAGCGACCGGCAGGGAAGAGAAGCTTTCTTT.

This clone has a single count. The gene calls are TRBV24-1 and TRBJ1-5; 9 bases fit TRBD1. The CDR3 is 16 residues long. The germline V gene has CDR1 KGHDR and CDR2 SFDVKD. V gave up 3 bases and J gave up 4 bases; unmatched junction bases: 6. The CDR3: CATSDGGQGMNQPQHF. In DNA, the CDR3 is TGTGCCACCAGTGATGGGGGACAGGGAATGAATCAGCCCCAGCATTTT.

The J gene is TRBJ1-1, the V gene TRBV29-1; 7 nucleotides line up with TRBD1. The J segment lost 7 bases and the V segment lost 2 bases, leaving 7 bases of the junction unmatched. The CDR3 runs to 13 residues. The V gene's germline CDR1 is SQVTM and CDR2 ANQGSEA. CDR3 nucleotide sequence: TGCAGCGTTGAAACCGGGACAGCAGGTGAAGCTTTCTTT. The encoded protein is CSVETGTAGEAFF.

The V gene is TRBV19, the J gene TRBJ1-4, with 9 positions matching TRBD1. The J segment lost 8 bases and the V segment lost 3 bases, leaving 10 bases of the junction unmatched. From germline, CDR1 is LNHDA and CDR2 SQIVND (reference sequence). The length of the CDR3 is 16 residues. The CDR3 DNA sequence: TGTGCCAGTAGTATCACAGGGGGCGCCGCGGGAGAAAAACTGTTTTTT. Protein product: CASSITGGAAGEKLFF.

The chain combines TRBV9 with TRBJ1-2; D perhaps matches TRBD1 (5 bases). Trimming stripped 0 bases from V and 6 bases from J, with 15 bases between. The CDR3 length is 15 residues. Germline V gene data show CDR1 as SGDLS and CDR2 as YYNGEE. The CDR3 region has the DNA TGTGCCAGCAGCGTAGGTGACCCGGGACCCAATGGCTACACCTTC. Translating it yields CASSVGDPGPNGYTF.

The genes are TRBV3-1 (or the pseudogene TRBV3-2) and TRBJ2-3; 9 bases are a match to TRBD2. V dropped 5 bases and J dropped 2; count of bases not matched to a gene: 5. Germline CDR1 LGHDT, CDR2 YNNKEL (reference sequence). This CDR3 is 15 amino acids long. In DNA, the CDR3 is TGTGCCAGCAGCACTCTAGCGGGGAACACAGATACGCAGTATTTT. This translates into CASSTLAGNTDTQYF.

The J gene is TRBJ1-1, the V gene TRBV6-6; D unresolved. V was trimmed by 7 bases and J by 3 bases, leaving 9 bases between them. The CDR3 length is 12 residues. The germline V gene has CDR1 MNHNY and CDR2 SVGAGI (reference sequence). The CDR3 is CASTKRDTEAFF. CDR3 nucleotides: TGTGCCAGCACTAAGAGGGACACTGAAGCTTTCTTT.

The genes are TRBV28 and TRBJ2-7; no reliable D call. The V and J ends lost 7 bases and 7 bases respectively, with 20 bases between them. CDR1 MDHEN and CDR2 SYDVKM come from the germline V gene. The CDR3 extends over 14 amino acids. CDR3 DNA sequence: TGTGCCAGCAAGTACAGTCCTCGATTGGGGGAGCAGTACTTC. It yields the protein CASKYSPRLGEQYF.

This chain uses TRBV7-2 with TRBJ2-5; perhaps TRBD2 as D (6 bases). V shed 0 bases and J shed 1 base, with 9 bases lying between them. Germline CDR1 reads SGHTA; CDR2 reads FQGNSA. The CDR3 is 15 amino acids. The CDR3: CASSLAAGPQETQYF. The CDR3 nucleotides read TGTGCCAGCAGCTTAGCCGCGGGGCCCCAAGAGACCCAGTACTTC.